The source of this T cell receptor (beta chain) is a study of human T cells and chemical hapten exposure. As for the study in general: The patient population, which was mostly female, had alopecia areata, totalis or universalis. General observations from the study: Among expanded TCRs, significantly more large CDR3 similarity clusters formed than among controls.

TCRdb ran MiXCR on the RACE reads and lists one entry per CDR3 protein. The sample includes about 96,000 distinct CDR3 sequences, 9.3% seen only once; the top ten take approximately 2%. This CDR3 region has 15 residues. CDR1 ENHRY and CDR2 SYGVKD come from the germline V gene. J was trimmed by 6 bases and V by 0 bases; bases with no gene match: 4. This clonotype was detected many times. What it binds is not known. The time point here: patch test 2, 6 weeks after DPC sensitization. The sample's treatment: therapeutic diphenylcyclopropenone sensitization with weekly scalp DPC. The clonotype was recovered from a middle-aged woman with alopecia areata. Some clones in this sample may be carry-over from other donors' samples. Sample: whole blood, taken in connection with sensitization to the hapten diphenylcyclopropenone (DPC). This chain uses TRBV10-3 with TRBJ2-2, with TRBD1 identical over 7 bases. The DNA for the CDR3 is TGTGCCATCAGTGAGTCGACAGGGACCTCCGGGGAGCTGTTTTTT. As protein: CAISESTGTSGELFF.